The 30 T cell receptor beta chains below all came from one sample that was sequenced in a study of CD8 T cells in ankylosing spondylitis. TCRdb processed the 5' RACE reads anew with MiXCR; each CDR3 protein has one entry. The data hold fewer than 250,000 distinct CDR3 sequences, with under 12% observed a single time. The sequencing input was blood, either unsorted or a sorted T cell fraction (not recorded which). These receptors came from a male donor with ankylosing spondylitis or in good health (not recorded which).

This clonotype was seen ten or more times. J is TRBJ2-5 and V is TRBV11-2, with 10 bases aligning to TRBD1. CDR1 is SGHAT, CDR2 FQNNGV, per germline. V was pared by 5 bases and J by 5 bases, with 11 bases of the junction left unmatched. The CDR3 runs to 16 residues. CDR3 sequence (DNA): TGTGCCAGCAGCCAGCTGACAGGGGGCCTATTGGAGACCCAGTACTTC. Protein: CASSQLTGGLLETQYF. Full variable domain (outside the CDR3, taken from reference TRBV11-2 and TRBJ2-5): EAGVAQSPRYKIIEKRQSVAFWCNPISGHATLYWYQQILGQGPKLLIQFQNNGVVDDSQLPKDRFSAERLKGVDSTLKIQPAKLEDSAVYLCASSQLTGGLLETQYFGPGTRLLVL.

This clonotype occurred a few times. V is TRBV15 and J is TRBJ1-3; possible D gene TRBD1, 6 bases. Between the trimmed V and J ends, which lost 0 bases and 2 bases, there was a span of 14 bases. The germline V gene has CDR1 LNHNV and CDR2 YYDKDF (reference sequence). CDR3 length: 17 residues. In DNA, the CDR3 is TGTGCCACCAGCAGAGATGATGGCCCAGGGGCTGGAAACACCATATATTTT. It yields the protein CATSRDDGPGAGNTIYF.

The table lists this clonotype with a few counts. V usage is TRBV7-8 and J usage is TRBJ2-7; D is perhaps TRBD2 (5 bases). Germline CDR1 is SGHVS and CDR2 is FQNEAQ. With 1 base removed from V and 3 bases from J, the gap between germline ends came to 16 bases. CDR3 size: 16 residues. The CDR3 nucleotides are TGTGCCAGCAGCTTAGGAATTTGGACTCCGCGCTACGAGCAGTACTTC. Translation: CASSLGIWTPRYEQYF.

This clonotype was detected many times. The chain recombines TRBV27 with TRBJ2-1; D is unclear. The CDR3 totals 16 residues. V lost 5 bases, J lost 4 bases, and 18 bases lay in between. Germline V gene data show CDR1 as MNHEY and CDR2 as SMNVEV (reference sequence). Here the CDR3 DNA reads TGTGCCAGCAGTCCTACCGACAACCTATTATACAATGAGCAGTTCTTC. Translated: CASSPTDNLLYNEQFF.

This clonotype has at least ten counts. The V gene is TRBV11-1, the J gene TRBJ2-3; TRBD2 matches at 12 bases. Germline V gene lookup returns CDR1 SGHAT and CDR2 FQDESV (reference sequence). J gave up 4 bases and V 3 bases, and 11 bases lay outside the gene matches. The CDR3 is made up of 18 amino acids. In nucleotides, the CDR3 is TGTGCCAGCAGCTTTTTCCCCCCTCTAGCGGGGGGGCCAGATACGCAGTATTTT. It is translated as CASSFFPPLAGGPDTQYF.

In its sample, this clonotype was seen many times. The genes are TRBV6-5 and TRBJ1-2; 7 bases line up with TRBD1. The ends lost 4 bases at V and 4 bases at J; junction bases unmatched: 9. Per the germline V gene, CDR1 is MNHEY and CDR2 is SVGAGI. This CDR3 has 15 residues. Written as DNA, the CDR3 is TGTGCCAGCAGTTGGGGACAGACGCAGGGCTATGGCTACACCTTC. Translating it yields CASSWGQTQGYGYTF.

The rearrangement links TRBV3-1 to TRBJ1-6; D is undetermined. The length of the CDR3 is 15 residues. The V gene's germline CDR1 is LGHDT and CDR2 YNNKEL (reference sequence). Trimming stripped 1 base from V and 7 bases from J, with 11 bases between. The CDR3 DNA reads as TGTGCCAGCAGCCAAGCGCCGGCAGTAAATTCACCCCTCCACTTT. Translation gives CASSQAPAVNSPLHF. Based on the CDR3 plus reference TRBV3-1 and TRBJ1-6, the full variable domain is DTAVSQTPKYLVTQMGNDKSIKCEQNLGHDTMYWYKQDSKKFLKIMFSYNNKELIINETVPNRFSPKSPDKAHLNLHINSLELGDSAVYFCASSQAPAVNSPLHFGNGTRLTVT.

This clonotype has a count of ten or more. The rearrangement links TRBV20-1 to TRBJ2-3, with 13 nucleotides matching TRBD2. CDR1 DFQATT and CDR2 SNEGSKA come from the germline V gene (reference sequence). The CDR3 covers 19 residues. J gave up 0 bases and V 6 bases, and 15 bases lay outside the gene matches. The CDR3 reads CSARRPGLAGSSSTDTQYF. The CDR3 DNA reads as TGCAGTGCCCGTCGTCCGGGACTAGCGGGGTCGTCTAGCACAGATACGCAGTATTTT.

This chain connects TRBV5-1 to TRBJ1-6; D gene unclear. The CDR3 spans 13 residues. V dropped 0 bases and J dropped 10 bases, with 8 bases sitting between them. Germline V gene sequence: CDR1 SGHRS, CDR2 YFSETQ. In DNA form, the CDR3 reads TGCGCCAGCAGCTTGGAAAAAGAATCACCCCTCCACTTT. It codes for CASSLEKESPLHF.

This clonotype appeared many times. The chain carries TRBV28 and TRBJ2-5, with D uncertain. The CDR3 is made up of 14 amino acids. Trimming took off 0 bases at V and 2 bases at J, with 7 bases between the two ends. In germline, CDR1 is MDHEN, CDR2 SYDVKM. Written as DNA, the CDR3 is TGTGCCAGCAGTTTATGGGCAGCTCAAGAGACCCAGTACTTC. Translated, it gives CASSLWAAQETQYF.

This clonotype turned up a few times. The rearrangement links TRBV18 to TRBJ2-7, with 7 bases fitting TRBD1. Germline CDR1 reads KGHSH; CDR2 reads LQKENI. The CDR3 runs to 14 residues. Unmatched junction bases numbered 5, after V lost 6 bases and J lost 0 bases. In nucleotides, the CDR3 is TGTGCCAGCTCCCAGGGACAGACCTCCTACGAGCAGTACTTC. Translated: CASSQGQTSYEQYF.

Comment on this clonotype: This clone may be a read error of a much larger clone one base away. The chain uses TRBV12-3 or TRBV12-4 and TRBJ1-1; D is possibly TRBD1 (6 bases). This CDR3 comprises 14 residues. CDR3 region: CASSFTGRSTEALF. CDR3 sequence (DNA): TGTGCCAGCAGTTTTACAGGGAGGAGCACTGAAGCTCTCTTT.

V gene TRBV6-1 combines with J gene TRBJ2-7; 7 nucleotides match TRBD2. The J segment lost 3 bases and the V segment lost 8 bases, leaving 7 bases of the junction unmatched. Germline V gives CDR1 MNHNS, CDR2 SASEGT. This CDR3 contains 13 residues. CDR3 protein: CASRRSGDYEQYF. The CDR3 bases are TGTGCCAGCCGGAGGAGCGGGGACTACGAGCAGTACTTC.

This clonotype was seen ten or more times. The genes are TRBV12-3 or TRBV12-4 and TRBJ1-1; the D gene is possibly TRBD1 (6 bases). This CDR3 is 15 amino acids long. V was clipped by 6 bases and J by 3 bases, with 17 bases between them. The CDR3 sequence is CASSQGSGEDTEAFF. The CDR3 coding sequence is TGTGCCAGCAGCCAGGGTTCAGGGGAGGACACTGAAGCTTTCTTT.

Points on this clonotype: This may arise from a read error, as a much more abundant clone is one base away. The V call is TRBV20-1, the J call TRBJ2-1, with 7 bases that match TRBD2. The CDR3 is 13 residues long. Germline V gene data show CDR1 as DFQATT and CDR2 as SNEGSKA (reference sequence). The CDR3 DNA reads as TGCATTGCCGGACTAGTGGGACACAATGAGCAGTTCTTC. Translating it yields CIAGLVGHNEQFF.

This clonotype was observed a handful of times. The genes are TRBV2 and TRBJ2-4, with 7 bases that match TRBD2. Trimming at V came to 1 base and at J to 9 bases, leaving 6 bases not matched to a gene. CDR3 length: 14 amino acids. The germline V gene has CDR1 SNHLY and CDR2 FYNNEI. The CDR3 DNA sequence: TGTGCCAGCAGTGAAGTGGCGGGGGAGGCCATTCAGTACTTC. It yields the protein CASSEVAGEAIQYF.

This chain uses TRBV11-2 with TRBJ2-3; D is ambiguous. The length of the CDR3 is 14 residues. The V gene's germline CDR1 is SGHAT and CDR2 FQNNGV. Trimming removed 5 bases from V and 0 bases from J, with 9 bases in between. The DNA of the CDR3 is TGTGCCAGCAGCCTATCACCTAGCACAGATACGCAGTATTTT. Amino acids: CASSLSPSTDTQYF. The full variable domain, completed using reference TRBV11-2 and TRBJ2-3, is EAGVAQSPRYKIIEKRQSVAFWCNPISGHATLYWYQQILGQGPKLLIQFQNNGVVDDSQLPKDRFSAERLKGVDSTLKIQPAKLEDSAVYLCASSLSPSTDTQYFGPGTRLTVL.

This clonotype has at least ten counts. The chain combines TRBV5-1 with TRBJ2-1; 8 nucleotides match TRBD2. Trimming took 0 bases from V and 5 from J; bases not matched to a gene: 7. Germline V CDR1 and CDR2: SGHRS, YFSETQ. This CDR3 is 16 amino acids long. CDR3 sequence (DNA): TGCGCCAGCAGCTTGGTTATTGCGGGGGGAAACAATGAGCAGTTCTTC. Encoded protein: CASSLVIAGGNNEQFF.

As DNA, the CDR3 is TGTGCCAGCAGCCCGGTGGAACAGATCTTCTCTGGGGCCAACGTCCTGACTTTC. Residues: CASSPVEQIFSGANVLTF. The rearrangement uses TRBV11-2 and TRBJ2-6; D uncertain. V was trimmed by 5 bases and J by 0 bases, leaving 17 bases between them. Germline V CDR1 and CDR2: SGHAT, FQNNGV. The CDR3 consists of 18 residues. The full variable domain, completed using reference TRBV11-2 and TRBJ2-6, is EAGVAQSPRYKIIEKRQSVAFWCNPISGHATLYWYQQILGQGPKLLIQFQNNGVVDDSQLPKDRFSAERLKGVDSTLKIQPAKLEDSAVYLCASSPVEQIFSGANVLTFGAGSRLTVL.

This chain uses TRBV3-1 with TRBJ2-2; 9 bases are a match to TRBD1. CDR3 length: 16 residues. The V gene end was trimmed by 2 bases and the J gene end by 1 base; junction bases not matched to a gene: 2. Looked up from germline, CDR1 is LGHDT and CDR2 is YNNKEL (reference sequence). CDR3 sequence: CASSQMGQGNTGELFF. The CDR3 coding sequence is TGTGCCAGCAGCCAAATGGGACAGGGGAACACCGGGGAGCTGTTTTTT.

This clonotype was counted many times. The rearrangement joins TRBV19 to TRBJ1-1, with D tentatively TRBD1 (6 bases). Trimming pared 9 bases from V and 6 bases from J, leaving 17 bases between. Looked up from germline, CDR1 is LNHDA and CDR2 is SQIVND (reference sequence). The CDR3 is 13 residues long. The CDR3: CASLITGTSEAFF. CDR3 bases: TGTGCCAGCCTAATTACAGGGACATCTGAAGCTTTCTTT.

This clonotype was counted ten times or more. CDR3 region: CASSLQGLSTEAFF. The DNA of the CDR3 is TGTGCCAGCAGCTTGCAGGGCCTGAGCACTGAAGCTTTCTTT. V is TRBV5-6 and J is TRBJ1-1, with TRBD1 as a possible D gene (5 bases). V gave up 1 base and J gave up 4 bases, with 11 bases separating them. This CDR3 spans 14 amino acids. The germline V gene encodes CDR1 SGHDT and CDR2 YYEEEE.

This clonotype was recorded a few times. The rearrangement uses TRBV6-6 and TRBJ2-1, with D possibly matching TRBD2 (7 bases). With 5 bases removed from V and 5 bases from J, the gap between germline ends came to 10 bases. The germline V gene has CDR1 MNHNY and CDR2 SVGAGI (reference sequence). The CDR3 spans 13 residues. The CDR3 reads CASSVGGHNEQFF. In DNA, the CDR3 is TGTGCCAGCAGTGTCGGGGGGCACAATGAGCAGTTCTTC.

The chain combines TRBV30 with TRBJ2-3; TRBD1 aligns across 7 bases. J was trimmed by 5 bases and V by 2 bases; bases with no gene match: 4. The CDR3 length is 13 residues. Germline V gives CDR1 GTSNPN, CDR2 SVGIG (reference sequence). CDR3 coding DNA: TGTGCCTGGAGTACCGCAGGGGGAGATACGCAGTATTTT. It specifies CAWSTAGGDTQYF.

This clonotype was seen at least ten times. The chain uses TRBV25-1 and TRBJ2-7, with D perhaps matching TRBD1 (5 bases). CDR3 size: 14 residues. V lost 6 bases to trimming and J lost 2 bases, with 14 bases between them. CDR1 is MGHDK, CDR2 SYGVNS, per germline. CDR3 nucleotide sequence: TGTGCCAGCAGCCCCCCGTACAGGCCCTACGAGCAGTACTTC. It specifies CASSPPYRPYEQYF.

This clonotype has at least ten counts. The CDR3 DNA follows: TGTGCCAGCAGCTTAGGAACGAGTCCAGGCAGTCAGCCCCAGCATTTT. It specifies CASSLGTSPGSQPQHF. This chain joins TRBV7-2 and TRBJ1-5; no clear D. Germline CDR1 is SGHTA and CDR2 is FQGNSA. V lost 1 base and J lost 6, with 16 bases in between. The CDR3 has 16 residues.

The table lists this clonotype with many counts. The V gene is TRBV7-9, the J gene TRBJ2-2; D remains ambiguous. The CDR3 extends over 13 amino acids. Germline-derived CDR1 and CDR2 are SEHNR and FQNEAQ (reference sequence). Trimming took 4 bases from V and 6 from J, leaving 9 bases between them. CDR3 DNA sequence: TGTGCCAGCAGCTCCCATATCCCCGGGGAGCTGTTTTTT. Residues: CASSSHIPGELFF.

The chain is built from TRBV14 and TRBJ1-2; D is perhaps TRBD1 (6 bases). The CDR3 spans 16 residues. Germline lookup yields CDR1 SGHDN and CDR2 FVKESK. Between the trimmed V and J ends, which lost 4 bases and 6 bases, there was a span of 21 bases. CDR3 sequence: CASSPTRTAGSHGYTF. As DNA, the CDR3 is TGTGCCAGCAGCCCAACCCGGACAGCTGGATCCCATGGCTACACCTTC.

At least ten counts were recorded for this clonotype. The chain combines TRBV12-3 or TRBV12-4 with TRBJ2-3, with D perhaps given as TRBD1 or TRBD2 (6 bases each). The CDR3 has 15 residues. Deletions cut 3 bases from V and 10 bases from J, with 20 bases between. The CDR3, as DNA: TGTGCCAGCAGTTTCGAGGGGGGCCCCCGCTCAGCGCAGTATTTT. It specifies CASSFEGGPRSAQYF.

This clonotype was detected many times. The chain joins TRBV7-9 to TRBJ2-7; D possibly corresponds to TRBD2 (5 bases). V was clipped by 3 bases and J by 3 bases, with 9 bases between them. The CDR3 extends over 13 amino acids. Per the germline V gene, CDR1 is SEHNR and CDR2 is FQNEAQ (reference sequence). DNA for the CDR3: TGTGCCAGCAGCTTGTCCGGGATCTACGAGCAGTACTTC. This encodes CASSLSGIYEQYF.